This TCR beta chain was found in a study of T cell changes during pregnancy in multiple sclerosis. Assay: immunoSEQ multiplex PCR; the TCRdb copy retains only in-frame clones and omits some. The table lists around 80,000 clones, 92% of them singletons. CDR1 and CDR2 (germline): MGHDK, SYGVNS. CDR3 length: 16 amino acids. The junction had 12 bases not matched to a gene; V was cut back by 4 bases and J by 5 bases. The TCR sequence derives from a female donor with multiple sclerosis, enrolled in a pregnancy study. This material consisted of peripheral blood, taken before pregnancy. The V and J genes are TRBV25-1 and TRBJ2-5; 8 bases are a match to TRBD2. CDR3 sequence: CASSVSGTSLAETQYF. The CDR3 DNA reads TGTGCCAGCAGTGTATCCGGGACTAGTCTTGCGGAGACCCAGTACTTC.